One and the same sample provided the 3 T cell receptor beta chains below, sequenced in a study of early T cells in non-severe SARS-CoV-2 infection. TCRdb processed the 5' RACE reads anew with MiXCR; each CDR3 protein has one entry. The sample yields some 40,000 distinct CDR3 sequences, 5% to 6% seen once. Sequences were obtained from whole blood. The receptors were sampled from an adult who was a healthcare worker with PCR-confirmed SARS-CoV-2 infection or an uninfected control (not recorded which).

The table lists this clonotype with a few counts. The chain recombines TRBV20-1 with TRBJ2-7, with D tentatively TRBD2 (6 bases). The length of the CDR3 is 13 residues. Trimming left V 3 bases short and J 3 bases short, with 12 bases between. The germline gives CDR1 DFQATT, CDR2 SNEGSKA (reference sequence). The CDR3 loop reads CSARDGRDYEQYF. The CDR3 region has the DNA TGCAGTGCTAGGGACGGGAGAGACTACGAGCAGTACTTC.

J is TRBJ2-7 and V is TRBV18, with TRBD2 as a possible D gene (5 bases). The CDR3 runs to 14 residues. Trimming took 3 bases from V and 2 from J, leaving 11 bases between them. Germline V CDR1 and CDR2: KGHSH, LQKENI. CDR3 loop: CASSPEGTTYEQYF. CDR3 sequence (DNA): TGTGCCAGCTCACCCGAGGGAACTACCTACGAGCAGTACTTC.

This clonotype was observed at least ten times. The V call is TRBV2, the J call TRBJ1-2, with D possibly TRBD1 on 5 matching bases. Germline V gene data show CDR1 as SNHLY and CDR2 as FYNNEI. Trimming removed 6 bases from V and 4 bases from J, with 12 bases in between. This CDR3 spans 13 amino acids. CDR3 DNA sequence: TGTGCCAGCAGCGCTCAGGGAATCTATGGCTACACCTTC. This translates into CASSAQGIYGYTF. The entire variable domain, with the rest obtained from reference TRBV2 and TRBJ1-2, is as follows: EPEVTQTPSHQVTQMGQEVILRCVPISNHLYFYWYRQILGQKVEFLVSFYNNEISEKSEIFDDQFSVERPDGSNFTLKIRSTKLEDSAMYFCASSAQGIYGYTFGSGTRLTVV.